A single T cell receptor (beta chain) is shown here with its context. This specimen comes from a study of blood T cell repertoires in COVID-19. Study-wide background: Samples taken during acute and convalescent COVID-19 were collected in the United States, Italy and Spain. T cells, B-cell-depleted T cells, or PBMCs supplied cDNA or gDNA.

The trim removed 9 bases at V and 5 bases at J, leaving 7 bases unmatched. The CDR3 covers 14 residues. Looked up from germline, CDR1 is MNHEY and CDR2 is SVGAGI. Per the authors' pipeline: Amplification from reference gene primers served as the basis for estimated nucleated cell counts. The data were produced by immunoSEQ multiplex PCR, yet TCRdb's version contains in-frame clones alone and is incomplete. For V, J and clone size, that table is used; D and trimming come from the DNA. The sample contains about 130,000 clones, 55% to 75% of which appear only once. This receptor was taken from a woman in her seventies with acute or convalescent COVID-19. The rearrangement links TRBV6-5 to TRBJ2-2; 9 bases line up with TRBD1. Sequencing was performed on peripheral blood. CDR3 nucleotides: TGTGCCAGTCAGGGACAGGGATGGACCGGGGAGCTGTTTTTT. Encoded protein: CASQGQGWTGELFF.